This T cell receptor beta chain originates from a study of regulatory T cells in long-lasting Graves disease. General observations from the study: New patients shared fewer public clonotypes (roughly 990) than persistent patients did (2,741).

Noted time point: newly diagnosed GD, antithyroid drugs for less than 3 months. The TCR library was prepared using RNA isolated from PBMCs. Arm-PCR with iRepertoire HTBI primers amplified the CDR3 regions for these TCR beta libraries. MiXCR was run by TCRdb on the multiplex PCR reads, yielding one entry per CDR3 protein. The table has under 450,000 distinct CDR3 sequences, about 11% seen once; the top ten hold approximately 17%. Germline assignment: CDR1 MNHEY and CDR2 SMNVEV (reference sequence). This CDR3 comprises 14 residues. Deletions cut 8 bases from V and 3 bases from J, with 16 bases between. This clonotype was seen only a few times. What it binds is unknown. These records were also assigned to another study, of T cells in Graves' hyperthyroidism and ophthalmopathy.

The rearrangement links TRBV27 to TRBJ2-5; D is perhaps TRBD1 or TRBD2 (5 bases each). This TCR was sampled from a woman aged 18 to 35 with Graves disease. The material was peripheral blood mononuclear cells (PBMCs), obtained at new diagnosis, from a patient treated with antithyroid drugs. The DNA for the CDR3 is TGTGCCAGCCGGCCCGGGGCCTCCGAAGAGACCCAGTACTTC. Its translation: CASRPGASEETQYF.